The clone carrying this T cell receptor (beta chain) was counted a single time. From germline, CDR1 is MDHEN and CDR2 SYDVKM. Trimming stripped 8 bases from V and 6 bases from J, with 14 bases between. The CDR3 length is 13 residues. Researchers report immunoSEQ v3.0 was run at survey level. Assay used: immunoSEQ multiplex PCR; TCRdb lists only in-frame clones, some missing. The sample consists of about 27,000 clones, around four fifths of them appearing once. The entry originates in a study of long-term antiretroviral therapy in people with HIV. The sample was unsorted PBMCs, taken 0.8 years before starting antiretroviral therapy. J is TRBJ1-5 and V is TRBV28; D gene ambiguous. This clonotype was sampled from a man in his late teens or twenties with HIV. The CDR3 here is CASALKVGQPQHF. CDR3 nucleotides: TGTGCCAGCGCCCTCAAGGTTGGTCAGCCCCAGCATTTT.